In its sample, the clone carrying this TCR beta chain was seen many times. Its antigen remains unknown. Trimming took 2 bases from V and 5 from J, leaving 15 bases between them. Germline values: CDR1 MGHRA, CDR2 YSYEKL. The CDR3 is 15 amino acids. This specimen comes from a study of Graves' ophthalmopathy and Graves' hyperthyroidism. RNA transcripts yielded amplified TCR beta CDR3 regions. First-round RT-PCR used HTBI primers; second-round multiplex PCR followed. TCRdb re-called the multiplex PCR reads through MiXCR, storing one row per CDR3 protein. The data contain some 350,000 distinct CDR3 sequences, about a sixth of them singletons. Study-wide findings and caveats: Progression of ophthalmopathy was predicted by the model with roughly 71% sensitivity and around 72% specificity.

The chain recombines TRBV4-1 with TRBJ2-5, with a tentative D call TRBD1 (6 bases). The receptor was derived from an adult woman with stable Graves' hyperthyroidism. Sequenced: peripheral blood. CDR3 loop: CASSQNGQSRETQYF. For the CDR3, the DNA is TGCGCCAGCAGCCAAAACGGACAGTCTAGGGAGACCCAGTACTTC.